These 5 T cell receptor beta chains were sequenced from one sample in a study of blood T cells in healthy people across ages. For the second PCR, which ran for roughly 6 to 11 cycles, a sample-barcoded 5' primer and a J-beta primer mix were used. MiXCR, run by TCRdb on the 5' RACE reads, gives a single entry per CDR3 protein. Of approximately 600,000 distinct CDR3 sequences listed, roughly 58% are singletons. Sequences were obtained from blood. These TCRs come from a man aged 55 to 69 in good health.

This clonotype has a single count. The chain has TRBV5-1 and TRBJ1-1, with D perhaps TRBD1 (6 bases). The CDR3 spans 15 residues. Looked up from germline, CDR1 is SGHRS and CDR2 is YFSETQ. V was shortened by 4 bases and J by 1 base, with 14 bases between the two germline ends. CDR3 sequence reads: CASSRGQRPNTEAFF. The CDR3 DNA reads TGCGCCAGCAGCCGGGGACAACGTCCGAACACTGAAGCTTTCTTT.

The chain combines TRBV6-2 or TRBV6-3 with TRBJ2-3, with D tentatively TRBD1 or TRBD2 (6 bases each). Germline loops: CDR1 MNHEY, CDR2 SVGEGT. The CDR3 totals 15 residues. V was shortened by 7 bases and J by 5 bases, with 19 bases between the two germline ends. The CDR3 reads CASTSWGPGEDTQYF. The CDR3 region has the DNA TGTGCCAGCACGTCGTGGGGGCCGGGGGAAGATACGCAGTATTTT.

The chain carries TRBV7-2 and TRBJ2-1; D remains ambiguous. This CDR3 spans 12 amino acids. Germline CDR1 SGHTA, CDR2 FQGNSA. V dropped 0 bases and J dropped 11 bases, with 8 bases sitting between them. This CDR3 reads CASSLARRKQFF. The CDR3 region has the DNA TGTGCCAGCAGCTTAGCGCGGCGGAAGCAGTTCTTC. The full variable domain, in which reference TRBV7-2 and TRBJ2-1 provide the parts outside the CDR3, is GAGVSQSPSNKVTEKGKDVELRCDPISGHTALYWYRQSLGQGLEFLIYFQGNSAPDKSGLPSDRFSAERTGGSVSTLTIQRTQQEDSAVYLCASSLARRKQFFGPGTRLTVL.

The chain couples TRBV10-2 to TRBJ2-7; unclear D gene. The end of the DNA fits TRBJ2-5 better, so the J call may be wrong. The CDR3 is made up of 13 amino acids. CDR1 is WSHSY and CDR2 is SAAADI in the germline V gene. The CDR3, as DNA: TGCGCCAGCAGTGATTTCAAAGGGGAGACCCAGTACTTC. It encodes CASSDFKGETQYF.

This chain uses TRBV15 with TRBJ1-6; D not resolved. The V end was cut by 0 bases, the J end by 7 bases, with 7 bases between. The CDR3 has 14 amino acids. Germline-derived CDR1 and CDR2 are LNHNV and YYDKDF (reference sequence). The CDR3 reads CATSRDISNSPLHF. In DNA, the CDR3 is TGTGCCACCAGCAGAGATATTTCCAATTCACCCCTCCACTTT. Looking up the rest from reference TRBV15 and TRBJ1-6 gives the full variable domain: DAMVIQNPRYQVTQFGKPVTLSCSQTLNHNVMYWYQQKSSQAPKLLFHYYDKDFNNEADTPDNFQSRRPNTSFCFLDIRSPGLGDTAMYLCATSRDISNSPLHFGNGTRLTVT.